This TCR beta chain was sequenced for a study of blood T cell repertoires in COVID-19 (dated by TCRdb to about 2020). For the wider study: The collaborator samples originated in the United States, Italy and Spain and spanned the acute and convalescent phases of COVID-19. Subjects who had been exposed to COVID-19, were actively infected with it, or had recovered from it provided the deeply sampled blood TCRbeta repertoires that made up the dataset. HLA class I and class II types, where available, came from metadata supplied by the sample provider rather than from assay-based typing. The samples were drawn from the first 160 participants of the ongoing ImmuneRACE study and from over 950 subjects provided by 6 global collaborators. The prospective study material was composed of cDNA or gDNA derived from T cells, B-cell-depleted T cells, or PBMCs. A de-identified subject ID, COVID-19 status, age in years and sex were almost always included in the sample metadata. The repertoires were made available in a free public database intended to serve as a resource for research on the immune response to SARS-CoV-2. Broader findings and caveats from the paper: The quantity of clinical and demographic metadata differed by source and by participant and was supplied without curation.

TCRbeta CDR3 regions were amplified from genomic DNA using the immunoSEQ Assay, a bias-controlled multiplex PCR. As for the original processing: The number of nucleated cells in each sample was estimated by amplification of reference gene primers within the assay. To quantify the absolute abundance of each unique TCRbeta CDR3 rearrangement, sequence reads were collapsed and filtered. For each sample, productive Simpson clonality was calculated as the square root of Simpson's diversity index over productive rearrangements. TCRdb provides this immuneACCESS table in a form limited to in-frame rearrangements. Some clones are lacking; in checked studies, under half of them reflect an unresolved V gene, and why the rest are absent is not known. V, J and clone size are taken as reported in that table, and D and trimming were inferred from the DNA itself. For this sample the table gives 45,000 to 65,000 clones, of which approximately 91% were detected only once. About 28% of the sample lies in the top ten.

Points on this clone: Its antigen specificity is not known. Base qualities are not provided; no much larger clone lies one nucleotide away.

Whole blood was collected in K2EDTA tubes by collaborating institutions according to the institutions' own protocols. For TCRbeta analysis, collaborators shipped samples as frozen whole blood, isolated PBMCs, or DNA extracted from either of those sample types. Clipping removes 4 bases from V and 8 bases from J, with 4 as the unmatched junction base count. CDR1 and CDR2 are drawn from the germline V gene: SGHTA, FQGNSA. From the cysteine up to the phenylalanine, the CDR3 has a length of 13 residues. Kept here is only the CDR3 DNA, which spans 39 bases and is read in frame from base 1. This TCR was recovered from a human donor in a cohort sampled during active COVID-19. Sequencing was carried out using peripheral blood. The chain joins TRBV7-2 to TRBJ2-1, with TRBD1 matching 8 junction bases. The CDR3 corresponds to CASSSDRGHEQFF. The DNA sequence is given as TGTGCCAGCAGCTCTGACAGGGGCCATGAGCAGTTCTTC. Reference TRBV7-2 and TRBJ2-1 proteins supply the regions before and after the CDR3; the full variable domain is: GAGVSQSPSNKVTEKGKDVELRCDPISGHTALYWYRQSLGQGLEFLIYFQGNSAPDKSGLPSDRFSAERTGGSVSTLTIQRTQQEDSAVYLCASSSDRGHEQFFGPGTRLTVL.